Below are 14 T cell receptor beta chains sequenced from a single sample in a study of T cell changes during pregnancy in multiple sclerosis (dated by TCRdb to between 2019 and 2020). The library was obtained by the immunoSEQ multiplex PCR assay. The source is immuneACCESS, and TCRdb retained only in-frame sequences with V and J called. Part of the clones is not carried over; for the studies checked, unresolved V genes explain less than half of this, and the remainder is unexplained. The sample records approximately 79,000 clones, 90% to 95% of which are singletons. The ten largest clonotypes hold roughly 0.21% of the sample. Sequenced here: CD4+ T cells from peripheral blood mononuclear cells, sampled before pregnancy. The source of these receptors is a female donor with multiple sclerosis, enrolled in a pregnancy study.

CDR3 bases: TGTGCCAGCAGCTTGGGACTAGCGGGGGGGCCATATACATACAATGAGCAGTTCTTC. Its translation: CASSLGLAGGPYTYNEQFF. The J gene is TRBJ2-1, the V gene TRBV5-4; 14 bases are a match to TRBD2. With 0 bases clipped from V and 4 bases from J, the junction kept 9 bases outside the gene matches. Germline V gives CDR1 SGHNT, CDR2 YYREEE (reference sequence). The CDR3 runs to 19 residues. The whole variable domain, remainder taken from reference TRBV5-4 and TRBJ2-1, is ETGVTQSPTHLIKTRGQQVTLRCSSQSGHNTVSWYQQALGQGPQFIFQYYREEENGRGNFPPRFSGLQFPNYSSELNVNALELDDSALYLCASSLGLAGGPYTYNEQFFGPGTRLTVL.

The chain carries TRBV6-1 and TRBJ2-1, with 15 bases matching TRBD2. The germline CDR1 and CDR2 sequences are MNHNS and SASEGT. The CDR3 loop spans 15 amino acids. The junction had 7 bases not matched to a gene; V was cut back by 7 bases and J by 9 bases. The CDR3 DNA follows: TGTGCCAGCACGGGACTAGCGGGGGGTCAGGGTGAGCAGTTCTTC. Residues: CASTGLAGGQGEQFF.

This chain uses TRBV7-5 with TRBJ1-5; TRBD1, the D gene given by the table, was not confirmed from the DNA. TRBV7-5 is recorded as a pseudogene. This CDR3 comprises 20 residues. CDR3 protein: CVRSLGPPGQGAVGNQPQHF. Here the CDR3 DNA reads TGTGTCAGAAGCTTAGGGCCTCCGGGACAGGGGGCGGTCGGCAATCAGCCCCAGCATTTT.

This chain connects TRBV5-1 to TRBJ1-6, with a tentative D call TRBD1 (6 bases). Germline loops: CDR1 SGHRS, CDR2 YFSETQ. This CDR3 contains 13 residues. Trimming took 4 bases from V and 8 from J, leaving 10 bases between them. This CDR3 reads CASSGQQDSPLHF. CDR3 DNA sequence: TGCGCCAGCAGCGGACAGCAGGATTCACCCCTCCACTTT. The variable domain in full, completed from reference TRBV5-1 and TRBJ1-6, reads KAGVTQTPRYLIKTRGQQVTLSCSPISGHRSVSWYQQTPGQGLQFLFEYFSETQRNKGNFPGRFSGRQFSNSRSEMNVSTLELGDSALYLCASSGQQDSPLHFGNGTRLTVT.

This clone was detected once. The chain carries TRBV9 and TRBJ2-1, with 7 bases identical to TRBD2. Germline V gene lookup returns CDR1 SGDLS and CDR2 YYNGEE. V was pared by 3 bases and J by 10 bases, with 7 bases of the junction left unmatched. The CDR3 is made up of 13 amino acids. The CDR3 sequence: CASSARAGGEQFF. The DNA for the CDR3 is TGTGCCAGCAGCGCCAGAGCCGGGGGGGAGCAGTTCTTC.

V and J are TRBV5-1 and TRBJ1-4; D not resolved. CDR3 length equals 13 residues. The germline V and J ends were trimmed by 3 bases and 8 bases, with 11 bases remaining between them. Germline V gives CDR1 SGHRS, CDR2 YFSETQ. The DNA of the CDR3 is TGCGCCAGCAGCTCGTGGACTGGCGAAAAACTGTTTTTT. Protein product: CASSSWTGEKLFF.

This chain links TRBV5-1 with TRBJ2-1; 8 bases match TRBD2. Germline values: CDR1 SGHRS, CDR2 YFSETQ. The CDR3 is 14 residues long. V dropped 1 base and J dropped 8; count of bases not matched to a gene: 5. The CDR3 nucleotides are TGCGCCAGCAGCTTGACGGGGGGGCCCCATGAGCAGTTCTTC. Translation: CASSLTGGPHEQFF.

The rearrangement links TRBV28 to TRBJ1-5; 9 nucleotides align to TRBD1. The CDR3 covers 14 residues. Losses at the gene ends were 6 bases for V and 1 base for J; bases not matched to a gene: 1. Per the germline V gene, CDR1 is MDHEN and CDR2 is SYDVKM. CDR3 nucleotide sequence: TGTGCCAGCAGGGACAGGGGCAGCAATCAGCCCCAGCATTTT. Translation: CASRDRGSNQPQHF.

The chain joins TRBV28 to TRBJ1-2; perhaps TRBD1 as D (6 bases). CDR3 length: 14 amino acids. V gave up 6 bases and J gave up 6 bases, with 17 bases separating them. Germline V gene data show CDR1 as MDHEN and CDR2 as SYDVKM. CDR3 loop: CASRPDRWADGYTF. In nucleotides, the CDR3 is TGTGCCAGCAGGCCCGACAGGTGGGCGGATGGCTACACCTTC.

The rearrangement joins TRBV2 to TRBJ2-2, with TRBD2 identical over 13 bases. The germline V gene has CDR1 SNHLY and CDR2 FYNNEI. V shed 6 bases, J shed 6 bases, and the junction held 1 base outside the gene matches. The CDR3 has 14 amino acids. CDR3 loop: CASSGLAGAGELFF. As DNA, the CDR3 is TGTGCCAGCAGCGGACTAGCGGGAGCCGGGGAGCTGTTTTTT.

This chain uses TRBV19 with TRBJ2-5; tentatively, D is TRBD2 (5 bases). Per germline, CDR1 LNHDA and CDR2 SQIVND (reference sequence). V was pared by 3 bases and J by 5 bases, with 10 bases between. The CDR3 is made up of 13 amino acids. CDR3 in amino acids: CASSMSRGETQYF. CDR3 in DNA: TGTGCCAGTAGTATGTCCCGCGGGGAGACCCAGTACTTC.

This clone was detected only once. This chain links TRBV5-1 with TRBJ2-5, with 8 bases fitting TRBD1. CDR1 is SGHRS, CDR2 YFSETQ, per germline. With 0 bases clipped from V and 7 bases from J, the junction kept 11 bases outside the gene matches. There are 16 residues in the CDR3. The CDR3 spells CASSLGDRRQFGTQYF. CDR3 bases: TGCGCCAGCAGCTTGGGGGACAGGCGCCAGTTTGGGACCCAGTACTTC.

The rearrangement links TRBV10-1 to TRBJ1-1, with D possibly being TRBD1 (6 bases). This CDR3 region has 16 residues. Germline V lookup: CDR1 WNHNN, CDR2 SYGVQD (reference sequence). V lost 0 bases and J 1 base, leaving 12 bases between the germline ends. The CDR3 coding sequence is TGCGCCAGCAGTGAGTCTTTAGCAGGGGCGAACACTGAAGCTTTCTTT. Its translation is CASSESLAGANTEAFF.

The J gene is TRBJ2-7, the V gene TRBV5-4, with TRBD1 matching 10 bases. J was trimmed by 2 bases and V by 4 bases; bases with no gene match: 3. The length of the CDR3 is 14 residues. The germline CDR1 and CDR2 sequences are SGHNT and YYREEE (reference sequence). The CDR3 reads CASSMGQGTYEQYF. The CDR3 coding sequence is TGTGCCAGCAGCATGGGACAGGGGACCTACGAGCAGTACTTC.